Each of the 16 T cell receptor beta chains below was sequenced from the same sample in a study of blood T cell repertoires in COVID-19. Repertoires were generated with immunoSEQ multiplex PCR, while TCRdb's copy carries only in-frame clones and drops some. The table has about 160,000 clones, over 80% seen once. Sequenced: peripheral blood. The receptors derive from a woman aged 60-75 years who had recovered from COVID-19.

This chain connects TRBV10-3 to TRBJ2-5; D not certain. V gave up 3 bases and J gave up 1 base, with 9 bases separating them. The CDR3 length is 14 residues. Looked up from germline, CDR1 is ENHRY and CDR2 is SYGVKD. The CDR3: CAISDMTTQETQYF. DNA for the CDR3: TGTGCCATCAGTGATATGACAACCCAAGAGACCCAGTACTTC.

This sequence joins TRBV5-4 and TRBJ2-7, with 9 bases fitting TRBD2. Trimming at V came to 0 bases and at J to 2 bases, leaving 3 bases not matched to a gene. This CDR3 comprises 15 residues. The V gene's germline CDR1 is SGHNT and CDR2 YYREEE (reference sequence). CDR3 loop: CASSLGRGGPYEQYF. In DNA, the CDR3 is TGTGCCAGCAGCTTGGGGCGGGGGGGCCCCTACGAGCAGTACTTC.

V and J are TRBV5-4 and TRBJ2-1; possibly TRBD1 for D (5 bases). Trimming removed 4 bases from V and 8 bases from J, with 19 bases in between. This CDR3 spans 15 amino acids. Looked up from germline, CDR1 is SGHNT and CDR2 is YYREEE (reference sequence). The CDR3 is CASSQWGDSSDEQFF. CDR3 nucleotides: TGTGCCAGCAGCCAATGGGGCGACAGCAGCGATGAGCAGTTCTTC.

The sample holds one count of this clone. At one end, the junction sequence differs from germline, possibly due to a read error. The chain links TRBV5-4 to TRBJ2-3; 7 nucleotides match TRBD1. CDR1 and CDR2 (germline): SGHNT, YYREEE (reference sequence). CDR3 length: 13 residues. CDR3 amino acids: CASSLGGTVTQYF. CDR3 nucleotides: TGTGCCAGCAGCTTGGGGGGGACAGTTACGCAGTATTTT.

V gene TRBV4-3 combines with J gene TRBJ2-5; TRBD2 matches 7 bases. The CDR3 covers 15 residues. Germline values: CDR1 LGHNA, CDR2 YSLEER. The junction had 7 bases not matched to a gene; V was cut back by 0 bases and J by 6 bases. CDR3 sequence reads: CASSQDLGGRQTQYF. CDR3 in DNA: TGCGCCAGCAGCCAAGATTTGGGAGGGAGGCAGACCCAGTACTTC.

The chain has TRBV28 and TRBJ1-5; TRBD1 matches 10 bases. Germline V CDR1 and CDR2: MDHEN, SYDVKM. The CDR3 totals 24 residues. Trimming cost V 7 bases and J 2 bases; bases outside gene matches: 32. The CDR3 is CASTSYPSGGQGSFTAIGNQPQHF. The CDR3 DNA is TGTGCCAGCACCTCATATCCCTCGGGGGGACAGGGGTCGTTTACCGCTATAGGCAATCAGCCCCAGCATTTT.

CDR3 nucleotides: TGTGCCAGCAGCTTATCGTTAAATCAGCCCCAGCATTTT. This gives the protein CASSLSLNQPQHF. The V call is TRBV11-2, the J call TRBJ1-5; D uncertain. Trimming took off 2 bases at V and 4 bases at J, with 6 bases between the two ends. The germline CDR1 and CDR2 sequences are SGHAT and FQNNGV. The CDR3 has 13 amino acids.

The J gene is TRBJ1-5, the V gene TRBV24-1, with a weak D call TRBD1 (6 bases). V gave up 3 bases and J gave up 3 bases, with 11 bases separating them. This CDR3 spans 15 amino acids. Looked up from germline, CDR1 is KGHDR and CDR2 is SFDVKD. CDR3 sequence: CATSDTYRVNQPQHF. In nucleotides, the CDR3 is TGTGCCACCAGTGATACATACAGGGTCAATCAGCCCCAGCATTTT.

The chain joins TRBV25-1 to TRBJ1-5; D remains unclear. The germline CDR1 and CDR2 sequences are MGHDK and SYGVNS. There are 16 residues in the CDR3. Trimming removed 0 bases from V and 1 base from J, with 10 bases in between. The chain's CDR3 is CASSEYIGESNQPQHF. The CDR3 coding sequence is TGTGCCAGCAGTGAATATATAGGAGAAAGCAATCAGCCCCAGCATTTT.

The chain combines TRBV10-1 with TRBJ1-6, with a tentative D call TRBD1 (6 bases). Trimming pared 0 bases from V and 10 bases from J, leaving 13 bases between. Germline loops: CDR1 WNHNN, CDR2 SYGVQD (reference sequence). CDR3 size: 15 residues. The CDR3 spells CASSESTGGGSPLHF. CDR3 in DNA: TGCGCCAGCAGTGAGTCCACGGGGGGCGGATCACCCCTCCACTTT.

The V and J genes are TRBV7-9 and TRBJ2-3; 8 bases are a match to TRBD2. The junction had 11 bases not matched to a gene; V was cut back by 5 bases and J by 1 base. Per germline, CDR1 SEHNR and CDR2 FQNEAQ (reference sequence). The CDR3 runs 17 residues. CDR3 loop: CASSPRTGGPGTDTQYF. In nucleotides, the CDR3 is TGTGCCAGCAGCCCTAGGACGGGGGGGCCTGGCACAGATACGCAGTATTTT.

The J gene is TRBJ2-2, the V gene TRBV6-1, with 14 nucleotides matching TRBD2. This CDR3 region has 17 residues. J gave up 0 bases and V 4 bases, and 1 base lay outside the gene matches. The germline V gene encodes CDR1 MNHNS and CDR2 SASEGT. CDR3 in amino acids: CASSVTSGGANTGELFF. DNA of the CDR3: TGTGCCAGCAGTGTGACTAGCGGGGGGGCGAACACCGGGGAGCTGTTTTTT.

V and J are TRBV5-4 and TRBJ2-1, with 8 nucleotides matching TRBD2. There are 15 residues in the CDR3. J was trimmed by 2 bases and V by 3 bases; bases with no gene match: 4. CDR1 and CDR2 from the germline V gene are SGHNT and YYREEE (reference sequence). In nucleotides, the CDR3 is TGTGCCAGCAGCTACGGACTAGCCCCCTACAATGAGCAGTTCTTC. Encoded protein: CASSYGLAPYNEQFF.

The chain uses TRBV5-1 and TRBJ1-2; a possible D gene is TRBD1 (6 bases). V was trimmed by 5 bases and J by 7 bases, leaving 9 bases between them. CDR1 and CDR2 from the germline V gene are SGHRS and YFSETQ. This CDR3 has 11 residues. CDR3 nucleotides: TGCGCCAGCAGACAGGGATTTGGCTACACCTTC. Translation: CASRQGFGYTF.

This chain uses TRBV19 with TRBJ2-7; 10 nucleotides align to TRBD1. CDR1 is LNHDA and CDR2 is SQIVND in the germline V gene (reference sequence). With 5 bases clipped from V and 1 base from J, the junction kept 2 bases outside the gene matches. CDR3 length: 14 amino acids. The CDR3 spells CASSWGQGSYEQYF. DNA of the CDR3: TGTGCCAGTAGTTGGGGACAGGGGTCCTACGAGCAGTACTTC.

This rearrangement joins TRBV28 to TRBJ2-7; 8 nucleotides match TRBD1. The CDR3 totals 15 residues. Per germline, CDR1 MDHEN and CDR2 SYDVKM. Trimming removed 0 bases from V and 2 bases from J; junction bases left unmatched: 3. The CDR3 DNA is TGTGCCAGCAGTTTATGGGGGGACAGGACCTACGAGCAGTACTTC. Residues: CASSLWGDRTYEQYF. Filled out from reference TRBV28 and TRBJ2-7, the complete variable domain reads DVKVTQSSRYLVKRTGEKVFLECVQDMDHENMFWYRQDPGLGLRLIYFSYDVKMKEKGDIPEGYSVSREKKERFSLILESASTNQTSMYLCASSLWGDRTYEQYFGPGTRLTVT.